The sample holds many counts of the clone carrying this TCR beta chain. The CDR3 is made up of 16 amino acids. V was shortened by 0 bases and J by 7 bases, with 18 bases between the two germline ends. Germline CDR1 is LGHDT and CDR2 is YNNKEL (reference sequence). TCR beta CDR3 regions were amplified from RNA transcripts. The HTBI set primed first-round TCR CDR3 RT-PCR. TCRdb recomputed calls from the multiplex PCR reads with MiXCR, one row per CDR3 protein. The sample consists of roughly 530,000 distinct CDR3 sequences, 15% to 20% of them appearing once. With duration under 3 months, ophthalmopathy was active: Clinical Activity Score at least 3, NOSPECS at least 4. Diagnoses used clinical symptoms, serum thyroxine and TRAb, thyroid ultrasound and orbital computed tomography. The sample originates from a study of T cells in Graves' hyperthyroidism and ophthalmopathy.

This TCR was sampled from a woman aged 18-35 years with Graves' ophthalmopathy. Sequencing used blood. The chain is built from TRBV3-1 and TRBJ1-2, with D hard to call. CDR3 nucleotide sequence: TGTGCCAGCAGCCAAGATCCCCGGAGTCTCCTGAGTGGCTACACCTTC. Residues: CASSQDPRSLLSGYTF.